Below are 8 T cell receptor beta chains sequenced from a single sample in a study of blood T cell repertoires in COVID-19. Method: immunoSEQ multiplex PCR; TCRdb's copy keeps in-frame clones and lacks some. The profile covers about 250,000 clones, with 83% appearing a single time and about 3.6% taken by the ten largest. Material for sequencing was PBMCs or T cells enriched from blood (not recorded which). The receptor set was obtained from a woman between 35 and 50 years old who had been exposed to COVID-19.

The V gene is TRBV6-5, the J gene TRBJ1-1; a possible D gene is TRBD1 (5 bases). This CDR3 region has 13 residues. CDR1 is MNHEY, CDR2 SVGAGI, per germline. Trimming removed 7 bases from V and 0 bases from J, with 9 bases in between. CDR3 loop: CASISGMNTEAFF. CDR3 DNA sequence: TGTGCCAGCATTTCAGGGATGAACACTGAAGCTTTCTTT.

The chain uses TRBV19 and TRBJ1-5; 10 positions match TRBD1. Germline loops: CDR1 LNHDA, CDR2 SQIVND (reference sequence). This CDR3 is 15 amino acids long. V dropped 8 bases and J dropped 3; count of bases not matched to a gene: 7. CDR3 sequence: CASCPGQGTNQPQHF. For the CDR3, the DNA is TGTGCCAGTTGCCCGGGACAGGGGACCAATCAGCCCCAGCATTTT.

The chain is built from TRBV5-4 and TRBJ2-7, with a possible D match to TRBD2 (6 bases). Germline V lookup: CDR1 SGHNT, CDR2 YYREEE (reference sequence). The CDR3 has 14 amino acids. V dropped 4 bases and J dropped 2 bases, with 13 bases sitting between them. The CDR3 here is CASSPSSGTYEQYF. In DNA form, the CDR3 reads TGTGCCAGCAGCCCTAGTAGCGGCACCTACGAGCAGTACTTC.

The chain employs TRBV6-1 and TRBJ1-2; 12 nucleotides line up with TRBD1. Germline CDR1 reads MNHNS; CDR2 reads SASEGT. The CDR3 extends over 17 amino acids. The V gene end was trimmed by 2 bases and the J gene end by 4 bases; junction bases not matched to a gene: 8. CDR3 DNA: TGTGCCAGCAGTGAAATCGGGGGACAGGGGGCGTTCTATGGCTACACCTTC. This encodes CASSEIGGQGAFYGYTF.

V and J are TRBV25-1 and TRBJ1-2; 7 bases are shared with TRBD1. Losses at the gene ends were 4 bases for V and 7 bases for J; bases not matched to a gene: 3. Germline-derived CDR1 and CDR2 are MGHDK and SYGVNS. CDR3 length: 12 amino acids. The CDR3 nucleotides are TGTGCCAGCAGTGGCCAGGGGGTTGGCTACACCTTC. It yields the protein CASSGQGVGYTF.

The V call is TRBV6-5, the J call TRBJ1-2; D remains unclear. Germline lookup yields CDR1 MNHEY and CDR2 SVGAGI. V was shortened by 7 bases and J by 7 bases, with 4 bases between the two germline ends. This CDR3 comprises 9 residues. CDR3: CASNSGYTF. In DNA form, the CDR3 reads TGTGCCAGCAATAGTGGCTACACCTTC.

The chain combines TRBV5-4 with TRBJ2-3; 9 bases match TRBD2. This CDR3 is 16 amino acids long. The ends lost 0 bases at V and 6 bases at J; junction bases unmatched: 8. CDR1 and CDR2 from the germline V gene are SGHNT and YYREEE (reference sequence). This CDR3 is CASSLGAGGDGDTQYF. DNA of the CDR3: TGTGCCAGCAGCTTGGGAGCGGGGGGCGACGGGGATACGCAGTATTTT.

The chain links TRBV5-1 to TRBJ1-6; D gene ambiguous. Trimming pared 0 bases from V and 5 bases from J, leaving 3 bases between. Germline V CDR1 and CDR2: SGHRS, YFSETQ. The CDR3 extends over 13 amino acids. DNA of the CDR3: TGCGCCAGCAGCTTGGCCAATAATTCACCCCTCCACTTT. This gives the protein CASSLANNSPLHF.